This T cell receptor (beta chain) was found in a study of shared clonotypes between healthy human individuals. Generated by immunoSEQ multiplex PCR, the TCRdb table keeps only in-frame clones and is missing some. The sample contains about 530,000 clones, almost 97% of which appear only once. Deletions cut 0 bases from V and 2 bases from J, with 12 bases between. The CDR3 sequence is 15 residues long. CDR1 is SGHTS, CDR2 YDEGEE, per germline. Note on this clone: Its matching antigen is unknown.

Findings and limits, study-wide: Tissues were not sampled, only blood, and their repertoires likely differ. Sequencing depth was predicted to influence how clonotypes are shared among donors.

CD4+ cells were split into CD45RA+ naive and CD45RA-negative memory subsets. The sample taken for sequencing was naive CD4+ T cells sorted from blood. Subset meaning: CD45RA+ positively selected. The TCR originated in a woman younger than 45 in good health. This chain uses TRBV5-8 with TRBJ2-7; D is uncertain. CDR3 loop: CASSLGVLGTYEQYF. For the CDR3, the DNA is TGTGCCAGCAGCTTGGGGGTCTTGGGGACCTACGAGCAGTACTTC.